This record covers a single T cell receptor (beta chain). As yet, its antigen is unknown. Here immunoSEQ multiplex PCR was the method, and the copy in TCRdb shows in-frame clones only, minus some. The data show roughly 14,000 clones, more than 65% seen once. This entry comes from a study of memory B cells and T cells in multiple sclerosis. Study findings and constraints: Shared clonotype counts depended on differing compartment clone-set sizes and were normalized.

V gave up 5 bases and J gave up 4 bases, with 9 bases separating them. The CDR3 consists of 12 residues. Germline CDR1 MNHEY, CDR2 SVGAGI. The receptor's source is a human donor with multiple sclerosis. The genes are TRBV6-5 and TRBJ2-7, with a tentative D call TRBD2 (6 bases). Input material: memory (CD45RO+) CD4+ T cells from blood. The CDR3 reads CASSRGRYEQYF. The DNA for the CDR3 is TGTGCCAGCAGTCGGGGGAGGTACGAGCAGTACTTC.